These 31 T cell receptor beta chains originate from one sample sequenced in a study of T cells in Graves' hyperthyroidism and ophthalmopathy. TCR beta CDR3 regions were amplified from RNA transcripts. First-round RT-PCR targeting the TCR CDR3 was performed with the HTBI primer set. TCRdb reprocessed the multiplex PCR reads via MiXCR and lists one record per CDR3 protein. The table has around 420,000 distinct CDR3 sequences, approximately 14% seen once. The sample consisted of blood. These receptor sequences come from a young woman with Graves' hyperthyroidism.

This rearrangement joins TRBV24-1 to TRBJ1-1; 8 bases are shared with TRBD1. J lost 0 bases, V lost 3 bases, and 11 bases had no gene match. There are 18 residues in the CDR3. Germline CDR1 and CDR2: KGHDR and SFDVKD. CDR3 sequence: CATSDGTGTGFMNTEAFF. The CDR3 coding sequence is TGTGCCACCAGTGATGGGACCGGGACAGGCTTCATGAACACTGAAGCTTTCTTT.

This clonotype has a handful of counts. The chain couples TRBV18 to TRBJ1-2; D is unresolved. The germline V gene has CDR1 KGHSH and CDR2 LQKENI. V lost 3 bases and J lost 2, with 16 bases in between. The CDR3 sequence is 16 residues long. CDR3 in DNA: TGTGCCAGCTCACCGACGACATCGGAAGGGAACTATGGCTACACCTTC. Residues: CASSPTTSEGNYGYTF.

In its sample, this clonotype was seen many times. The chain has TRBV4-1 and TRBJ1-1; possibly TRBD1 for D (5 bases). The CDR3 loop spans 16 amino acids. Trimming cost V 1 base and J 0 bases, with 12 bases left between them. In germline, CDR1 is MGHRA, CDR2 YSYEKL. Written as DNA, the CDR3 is TGCGCCAGCAGCCAAGGCCCGGGACGGATGAACACTGAAGCTTTCTTT. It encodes CASSQGPGRMNTEAFF.

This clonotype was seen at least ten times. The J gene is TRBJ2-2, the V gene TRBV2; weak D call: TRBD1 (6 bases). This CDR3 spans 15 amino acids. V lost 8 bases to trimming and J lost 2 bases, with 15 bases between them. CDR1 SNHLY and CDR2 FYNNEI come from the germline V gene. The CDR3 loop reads CASGPWTANTGELFF. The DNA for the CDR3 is TGTGCCAGCGGCCCATGGACAGCAAACACCGGGGAGCTGTTTTTT.

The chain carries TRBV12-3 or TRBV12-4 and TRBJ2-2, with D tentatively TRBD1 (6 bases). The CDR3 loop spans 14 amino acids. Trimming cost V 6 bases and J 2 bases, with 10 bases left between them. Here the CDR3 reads CASSPGTNTGELFF. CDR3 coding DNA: TGTGCCAGCAGCCCCGGGACAAACACCGGGGAGCTGTTTTTT.

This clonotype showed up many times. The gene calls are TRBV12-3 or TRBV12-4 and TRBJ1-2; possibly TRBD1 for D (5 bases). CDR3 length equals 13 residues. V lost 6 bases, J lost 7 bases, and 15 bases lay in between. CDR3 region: CASRPGPASGYTF. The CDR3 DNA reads TGTGCCAGCAGGCCGGGACCCGCGTCTGGCTACACCTTC.

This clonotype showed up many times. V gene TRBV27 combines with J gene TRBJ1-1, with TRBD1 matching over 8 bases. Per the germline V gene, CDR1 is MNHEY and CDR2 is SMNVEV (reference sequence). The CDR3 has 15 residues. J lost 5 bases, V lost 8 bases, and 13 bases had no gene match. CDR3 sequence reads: CASFVATGVRTEAFF. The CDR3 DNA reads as TGTGCCAGCTTCGTCGCGACAGGGGTGAGGACTGAAGCTTTCTTT.

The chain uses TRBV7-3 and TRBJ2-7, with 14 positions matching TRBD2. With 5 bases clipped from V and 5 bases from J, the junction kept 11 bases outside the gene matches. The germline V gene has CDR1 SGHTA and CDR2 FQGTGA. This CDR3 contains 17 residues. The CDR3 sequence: CASSTWTSGRRWNEQYF. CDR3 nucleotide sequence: TGTGCCAGCAGCACCTGGACTAGCGGGAGGAGATGGAACGAGCAGTACTTC.

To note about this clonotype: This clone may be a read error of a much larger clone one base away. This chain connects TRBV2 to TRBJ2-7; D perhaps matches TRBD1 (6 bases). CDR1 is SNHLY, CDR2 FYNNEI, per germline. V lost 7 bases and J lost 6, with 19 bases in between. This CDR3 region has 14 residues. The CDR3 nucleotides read TGTGCCAGCAATGTCCGGTACAGGGCAACCGAGCAGTACTTC. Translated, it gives CASNVRYRATEQYF. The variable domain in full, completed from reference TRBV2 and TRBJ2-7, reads EPEVTQTPSHQVTQMGQEVILRCVPISNHLYFYWYRQILGQKVEFLVSFYNNEISEKSEIFDDQFSVERPDGSNFTLKIRSTKLEDSAMYFCASNVRYRATEQYFGPGTRLTVT.

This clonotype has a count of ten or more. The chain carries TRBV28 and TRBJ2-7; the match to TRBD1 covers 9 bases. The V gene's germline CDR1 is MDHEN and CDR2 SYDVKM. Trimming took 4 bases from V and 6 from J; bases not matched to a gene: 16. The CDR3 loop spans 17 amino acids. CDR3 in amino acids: CASSSLPGTGSTIEQYF. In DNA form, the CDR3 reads TGTGCCAGCAGTTCGTTGCCCGGGACAGGGAGTACGATCGAGCAGTACTTC.

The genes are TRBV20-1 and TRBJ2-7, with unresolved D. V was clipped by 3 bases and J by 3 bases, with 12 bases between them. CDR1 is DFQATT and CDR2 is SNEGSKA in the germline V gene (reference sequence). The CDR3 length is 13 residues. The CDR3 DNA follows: TGCAGTGCTAGGGGCGAGGTCAGCTACGAGCAGTACTTC. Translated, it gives CSARGEVSYEQYF.

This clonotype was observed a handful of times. CDR3 nucleotides: TGTGCCAGCAGCCCAGTGGGGGGGCGTCTGACCGGGGAGCTGTTTTTT. This sequence encodes CASSPVGGRLTGELFF. The chain has TRBV9 and TRBJ2-2; the D gene is possibly TRBD2 (7 bases). The CDR3 has 16 amino acids. Trimming removed 4 bases from V and 5 bases from J, with 18 bases in between. Germline values: CDR1 SGDLS, CDR2 YYNGEE.

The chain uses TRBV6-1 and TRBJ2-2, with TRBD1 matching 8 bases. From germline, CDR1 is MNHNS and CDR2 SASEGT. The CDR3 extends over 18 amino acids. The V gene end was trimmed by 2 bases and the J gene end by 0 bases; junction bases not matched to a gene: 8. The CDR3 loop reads CASSERSGGLSNTGELFF. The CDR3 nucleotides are TGTGCCAGCAGTGAACGATCAGGGGGCCTATCGAACACCGGGGAGCTGTTTTTT.

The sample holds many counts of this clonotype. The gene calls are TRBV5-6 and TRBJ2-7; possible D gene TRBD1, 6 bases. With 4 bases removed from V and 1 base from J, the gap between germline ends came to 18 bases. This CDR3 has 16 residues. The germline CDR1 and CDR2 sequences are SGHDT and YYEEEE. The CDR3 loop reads CASSPPGQKPSYEQYF. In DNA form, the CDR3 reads TGTGCCAGCAGCCCGCCCGGACAGAAACCTTCCTACGAGCAGTACTTC. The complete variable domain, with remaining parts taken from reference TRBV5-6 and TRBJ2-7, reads DAGVTQSPTHLIKTRGQQVTLRCSPKSGHDTVSWYQQALGQGPQFIFQYYEEEERQRGNFPDRFSGHQFPNYSSELNVNALLLGDSALYLCASSPPGQKPSYEQYFGPGTRLTVT.

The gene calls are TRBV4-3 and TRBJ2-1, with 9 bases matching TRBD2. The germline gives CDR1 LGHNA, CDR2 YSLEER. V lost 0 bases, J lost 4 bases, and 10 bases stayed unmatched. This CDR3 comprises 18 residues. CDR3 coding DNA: TGCGCCAGCAGCCAAGATTGGATAGCGGGGGCCCTATACAATGAGCAGTTCTTC. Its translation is CASSQDWIAGALYNEQFF.

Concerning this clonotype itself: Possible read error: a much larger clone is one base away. The CDR3 DNA follows: TGTGCCACCAGCCCCCCCCCTCACTATGGCTACACCTTC. It codes for CATSPPPHYGYTF. This rearrangement joins TRBV28 to TRBJ1-2; unclear D gene. The CDR3 sequence is 13 residues long. Germline loops: CDR1 MDHEN, CDR2 SYDVKM. The V gene lost 10 bases and the J gene lost 3 bases, with 15 bases spanning the gap.

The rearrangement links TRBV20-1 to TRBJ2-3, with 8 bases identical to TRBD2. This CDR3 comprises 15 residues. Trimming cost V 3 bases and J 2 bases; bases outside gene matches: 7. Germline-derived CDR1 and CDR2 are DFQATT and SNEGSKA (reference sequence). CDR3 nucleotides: TGCAGTGCTAGTACCCAGCGGGAGTACACAGATACGCAGTATTTT. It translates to CSASTQREYTDTQYF.

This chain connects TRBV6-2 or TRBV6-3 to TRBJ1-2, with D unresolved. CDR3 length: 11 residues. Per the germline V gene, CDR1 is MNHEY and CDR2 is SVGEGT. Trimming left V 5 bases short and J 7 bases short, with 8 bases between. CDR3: CASSPATGYTF. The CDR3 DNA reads TGTGCCAGCAGTCCCGCTACTGGCTACACCTTC.

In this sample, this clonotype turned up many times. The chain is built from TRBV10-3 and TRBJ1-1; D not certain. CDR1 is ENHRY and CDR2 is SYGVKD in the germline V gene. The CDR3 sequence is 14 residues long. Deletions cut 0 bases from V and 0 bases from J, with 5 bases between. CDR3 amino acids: CAISESAVNTEAFF. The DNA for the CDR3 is TGTGCCATCAGTGAGTCAGCTGTGAACACTGAAGCTTTCTTT.

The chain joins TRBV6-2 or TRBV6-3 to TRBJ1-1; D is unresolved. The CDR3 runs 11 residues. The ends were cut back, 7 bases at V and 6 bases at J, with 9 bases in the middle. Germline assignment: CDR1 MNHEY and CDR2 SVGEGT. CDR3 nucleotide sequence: TGTGCCAGCAACCCACCCCCTGAAGCTTTCTTT. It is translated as CASNPPPEAFF.

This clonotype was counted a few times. DNA for the CDR3: TGTGCTAGTGCTCTAGCGATATGGACTGAAGCTTTCTTT. Translation gives CASALAIWTEAFF. The chain carries TRBV12-5 and TRBJ1-1; D call uncertain. Germline CDR1 reads LGHNT; CDR2 reads FRNRAP. The ends were cut back, 7 bases at V and 5 bases at J, with 14 bases in the middle. This CDR3 region has 13 residues.

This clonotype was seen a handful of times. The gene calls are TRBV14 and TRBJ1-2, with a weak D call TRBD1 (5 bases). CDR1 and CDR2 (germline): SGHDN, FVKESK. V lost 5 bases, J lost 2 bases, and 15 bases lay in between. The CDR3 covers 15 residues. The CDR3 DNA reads TGTGCCAGCAGCTACGCCGGGGCATGGAACTATGGCTACACCTTC. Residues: CASSYAGAWNYGYTF.

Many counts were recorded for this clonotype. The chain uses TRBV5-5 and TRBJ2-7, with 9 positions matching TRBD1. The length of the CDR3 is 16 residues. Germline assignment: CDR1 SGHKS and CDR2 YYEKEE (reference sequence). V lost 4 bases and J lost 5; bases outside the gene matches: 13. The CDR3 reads CASSIGQGRTRDEQYF. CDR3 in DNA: TGTGCCAGCAGCATCGGACAGGGGAGGACTAGAGACGAGCAGTACTTC.

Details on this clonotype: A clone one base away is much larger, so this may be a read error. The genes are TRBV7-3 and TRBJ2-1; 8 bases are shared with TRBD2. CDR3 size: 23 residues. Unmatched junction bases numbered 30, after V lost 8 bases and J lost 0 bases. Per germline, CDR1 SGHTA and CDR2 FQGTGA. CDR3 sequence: CASGWFALMVVLAGPSSYNEQFF. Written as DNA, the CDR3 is TGTGCCAGCGGCTGGTTTGCTTTAATGGTTGTGCTAGCGGGTCCTAGCTCCTACAATGAGCAGTTCTTC.

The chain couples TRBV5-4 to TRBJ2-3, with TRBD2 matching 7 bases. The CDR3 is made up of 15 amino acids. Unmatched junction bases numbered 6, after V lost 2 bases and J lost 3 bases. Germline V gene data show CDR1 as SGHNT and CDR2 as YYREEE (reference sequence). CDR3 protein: CASSFGGSSTDTQYF. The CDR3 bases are TGTGCCAGCAGCTTTGGCGGGAGTTCGACAGATACGCAGTATTTT.

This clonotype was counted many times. The CDR3 protein is CASSLLGPGNTIYF. CDR3 bases: TGTGCCAGCAGTCTCCTGGGGCCTGGAAACACCATATATTTT. This chain connects TRBV6-1 to TRBJ1-3; D may be TRBD1 (5 bases). This CDR3 contains 14 residues. Germline loops: CDR1 MNHNS, CDR2 SASEGT. V was shortened by 5 bases and J by 2 bases, with 10 bases between the two germline ends.

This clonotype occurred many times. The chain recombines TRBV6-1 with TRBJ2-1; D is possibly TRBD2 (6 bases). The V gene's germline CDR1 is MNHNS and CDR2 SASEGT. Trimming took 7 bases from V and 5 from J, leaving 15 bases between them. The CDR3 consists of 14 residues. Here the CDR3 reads CASKAGTPNNEQFF. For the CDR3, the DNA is TGTGCCAGCAAGGCCGGGACTCCCAACAATGAGCAGTTCTTC.

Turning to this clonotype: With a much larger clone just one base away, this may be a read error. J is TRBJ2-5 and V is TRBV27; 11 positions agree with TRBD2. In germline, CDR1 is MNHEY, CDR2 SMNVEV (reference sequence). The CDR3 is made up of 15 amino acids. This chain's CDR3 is CASSPLAGGREAQYF. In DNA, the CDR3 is TGTGCCAGCAGCCCCCTAGCGGGGGGTAGAGAGGCCCAGTACTTC.

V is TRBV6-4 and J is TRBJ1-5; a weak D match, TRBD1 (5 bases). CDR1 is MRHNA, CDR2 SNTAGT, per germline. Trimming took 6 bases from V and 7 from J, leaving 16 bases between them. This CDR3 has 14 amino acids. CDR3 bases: TGTGCCAGCAGCTCCGGGGGGGGAACCCAGCCCCAGCATTTT. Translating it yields CASSSGGGTQPQHF.

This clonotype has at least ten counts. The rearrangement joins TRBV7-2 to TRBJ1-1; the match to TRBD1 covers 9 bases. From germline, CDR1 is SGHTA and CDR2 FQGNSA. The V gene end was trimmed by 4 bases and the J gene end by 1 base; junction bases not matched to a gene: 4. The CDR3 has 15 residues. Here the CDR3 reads CASSSTGGRNTEAFF. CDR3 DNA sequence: TGTGCCAGCAGCTCGACAGGGGGTCGGAACACTGAAGCTTTCTTT.

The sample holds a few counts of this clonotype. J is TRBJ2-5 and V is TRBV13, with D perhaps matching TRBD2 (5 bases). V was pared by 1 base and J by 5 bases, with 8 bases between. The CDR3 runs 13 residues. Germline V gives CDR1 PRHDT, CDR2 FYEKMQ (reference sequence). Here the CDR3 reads CASSLAQRETQYF. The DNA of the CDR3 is TGTGCCAGCAGCTTAGCCCAGCGGGAGACCCAGTACTTC.